These T cell receptor beta chains were read from a single sample in a study of blood T cell repertoires in COVID-19. Clones were read by immunoSEQ multiplex PCR, and TCRdb kept only the in-frame ones, dropping some. The sample yields about 150,000 clones, about three quarters seen once. The sample was peripheral blood. Every receptor here comes from a man older than 75 with acute or convalescent COVID-19. Each CDR3 is given with its conserved first and last residue. D genes are given only for firm matches. Rows give clone size only sometimes, using once, few, many, or a class for an expanded clone.

size,length,V,J,D,DNA,CDR3
few,16,TRBV14,TRBJ1-1,-,TGTGCCAGCAGCCAAAGAGGGGGACGGATGAACACTGAAGCTTTCTTT,CASSQRGGRMNTEAFF
-,14,TRBV4-2,TRBJ1-1,TRBD1,TGTGCCAGCACAGGATCAGGGGGGACAGGGTTTTCTTTCTTT,CASTGSGGTGFSFF
-,11,TRBV12-3/TRBV12-4,TRBJ2-5,-,TGTGCCAGCAGCAGGATCGGGACCCAGTACTTC,CASSRIGTQYF
many,15,TRBV5-6,TRBJ1-1,TRBD1,TGTGCCAGCAGCTTGGTCGGGACAGGGGAAAGTGAAGCTTTCTTT,CASSLVGTGESEAFF
few,13,TRBV6-5,TRBJ1-2,-,TGTGCCAGCATCCCAGGGTTTTTCGGGGGCTACACCTTC,CASIPGFFGGYTF
-,15,TRBV5-1,TRBJ2-5,TRBD1,TGCGCCAGCAGCTTGGGGTCAGGACAGGGGGAGACCCAGTACTTC,CASSLGSGQGETQYF
few,15,TRBV7-2,TRBJ1-2,-,TGTGCCAGCAGCTTAGGTACAGGGAATACTGGGGGCTACACCTTC,CASSLGTGNTGGYTF
-,16,TRBV5-1,TRBJ2-5,TRBD2,TGCGCCAGCAGCACTCTAGCGGGGGGGACCGGCGAGACCCAGTACTTC,CASSTLAGGTGETQYF
-,16,TRBV7-2,TRBJ2-1,TRBD2,TGTGCCAGCAGCTTAGGCGGGGGGGCTCGGGTGGATGAGCAGTTCTTC,CASSLGGGARVDEQFF
-,13,TRBV7-2,TRBJ1-1,-,TGTGCCAGCAGCACCCGACAGAGGACTGAAGCTTTCTTT,CASSTRQRTEAFF
-,12,TRBV29-1,TRBJ1-2,TRBD1,TGCAGCGTTGAAGGACAGGGTTATGGCTACACCTTC,CSVEGQGYGYTF
few,13,TRBV4-1,TRBJ1-2,-,TGCGCCAGCAGCGGCGGAAGGGGTTATGGCTACACCTTC,CASSGGRGYGYTF
once,16,TRBV11-2,TRBJ2-5,-,TGTGCCAGCAGCCCCACTAGGGCTGAGGGTCGGGAGACCCAGTACTTC,CASSPTRAEGRETQYF
-,16,TRBV5-4,TRBJ1-1,TRBD1,TGTGCCAGCAGCTTGCCGGCAGGGGGTCGGAACACTGAAGCTTTCTTT,CASSLPAGGRNTEAFF
many,15,TRBV19,TRBJ1-2,-,TGTGCCACGACGGGACATTCTTCCGGGGACTATGGCTACACCTTC,CATTGHSSGDYGYTF
-,15,TRBV3-1/TRBV3-2,TRBJ2-3,-,TGTGCCAGCAGCCAAGCGCCCCTAGCGAGTAATACGCAGTATTTT,CASSQAPLASNTQYF
once,16,TRBV2,TRBJ1-5,TRBD1,TGTGCCAGCAGTAACCGGGGGACAGCTAGCAATCAGCCCCAGCATTTT,CASSNRGTASNQPQHF
-,16,TRBV1,TRBJ2-3,-,TGCACCAGCAGCCAAGACCCGCGGGGGTGGGCAGATACGCAGTATTTT,CTSSQDPRGWADTQYF
few,16,TRBV10-3,TRBJ1-5,TRBD1,TGTGCCATCAGTGAGTCGCCGGACAGGCAACATCAGCCCCAGCATTTT,CAISESPDRQHQPQHF
-,15,TRBV11-2,TRBJ1-1,TRBD1,TGTGCCAGCAGCCAGGGACAGGGGAGACACACTGAAGCTTTCTTT,CASSQGQGRHTEAFF
-,14,TRBV11-2,TRBJ1-3,-,TGTGCCAGCAGCTTAGCCTTCTCTGGAAACACCATATATTTT,CASSLAFSGNTIYF
-,13,TRBV11-2,TRBJ1-2,-,TGTGCCAGCAGCCCGCGGGAGTCGGATGGCTACACCTTC,CASSPRESDGYTF
few,14,TRBV11-3,TRBJ1-5,-,TGTGCCAGCCGCTTGGCGGGGGGCAATCAGCCCCAGCATTTT,CASRLAGGNQPQHF
-,16,TRBV6-1,TRBJ1-5,TRBD1,TGTGCCAGCAGTGAACGGGCAGGGGGCTGGTTGCGGCCCCAGCATTTT,CASSERAGGWLRPQHF
-,13,TRBV28,TRBJ2-5,-,TGTGCCAGCAGACGGGGGAACAAAGAGACCCAGTACTTC,CASRRGNKETQYF
once,15,TRBV11-3,TRBJ2-3,-,TGTGCCAGCAGCTTAATAGCAGGGGGGACAGATACGCAGTATTTT,CASSLIAGGTDTQYF
-,13,TRBV7-2,TRBJ2-3,-,TGTGCCAGCAGCTTGATCAGGGCAGATACGCAGTATTTT,CASSLIRADTQYF